The sequence of this TCR beta chain was determined in a study of T-cell reconstitution after alpha-beta-depleted transplantation in children. Per germline, CDR1 MDHEN and CDR2 SYDVKM. V was pared by 8 bases and J by 1 base, with 9 bases between. This CDR3 comprises 12 residues. This clonotype has at least ten counts. Its antigen remains unidentified. Study findings and constraints: Several patients had high TCRbeta diversity at day 60; it came from surviving recipient T cells and thymic progenitors. Counts and diversity of T cells one year after transplant came mostly from newly produced T cells. Reported findings indicate that, about two months after transplant, alpha-beta T cells came from several hundred expanded clones, which were derived from non-depleted graft cells.

Unique molecular identifiers were incorporated into the prepared TCRbeta library. Via MiXCR, TCRdb re-called the PCR reads, giving one row per CDR3 protein. The sample lists tens of thousands of distinct CDR3 sequences; under 8% were seen once. The chain employs TRBV28 and TRBJ2-7; the D gene is possibly TRBD1 (6 bases). The receptor comes from a male patient aged 10 to 17 who had a stem cell transplant for acute myeloid leukemia, so the T cells may come from the graft donor. This sample comprised PBMCs, mostly from graft donor cells, obtained 180 days after TCRalphabeta/CD19-depleted stem cell transplant. The DNA of the CDR3 is TGTGCCAGCCTACAGGGTTCCTACGAGCAGTACTTC. It codes for CASLQGSYEQYF. Full variable domain (missing parts from reference TRBV28 and TRBJ2-7): DVKVTQSSRYLVKRTGEKVFLECVQDMDHENMFWYRQDPGLGLRLIYFSYDVKMKEKGDIPEGYSVSREKKERFSLILESASTNQTSMYLCASLQGSYEQYFGPGTRLTVT.